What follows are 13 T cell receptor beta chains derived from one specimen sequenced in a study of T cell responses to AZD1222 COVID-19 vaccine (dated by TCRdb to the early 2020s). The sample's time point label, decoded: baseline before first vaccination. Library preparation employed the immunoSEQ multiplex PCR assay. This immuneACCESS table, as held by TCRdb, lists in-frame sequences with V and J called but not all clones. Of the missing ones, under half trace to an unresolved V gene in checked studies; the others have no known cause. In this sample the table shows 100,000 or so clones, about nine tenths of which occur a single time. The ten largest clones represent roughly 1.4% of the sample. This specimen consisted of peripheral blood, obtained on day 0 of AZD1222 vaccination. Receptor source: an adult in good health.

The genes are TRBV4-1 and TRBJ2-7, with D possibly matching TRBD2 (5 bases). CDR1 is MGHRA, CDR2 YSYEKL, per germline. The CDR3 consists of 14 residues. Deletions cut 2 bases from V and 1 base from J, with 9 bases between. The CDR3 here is CASSQLAHSYEQYF. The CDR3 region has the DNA TGCGCCAGCAGCCAACTAGCCCATTCCTACGAGCAGTACTTC.

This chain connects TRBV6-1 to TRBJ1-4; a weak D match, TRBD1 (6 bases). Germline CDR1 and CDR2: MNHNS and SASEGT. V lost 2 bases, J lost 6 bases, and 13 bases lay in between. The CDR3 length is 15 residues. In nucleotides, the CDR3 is TGTGCCAGCAGTGAATATGGCGGGACACATGAAAAACTGTTTTTT. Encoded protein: CASSEYGGTHEKLFF.

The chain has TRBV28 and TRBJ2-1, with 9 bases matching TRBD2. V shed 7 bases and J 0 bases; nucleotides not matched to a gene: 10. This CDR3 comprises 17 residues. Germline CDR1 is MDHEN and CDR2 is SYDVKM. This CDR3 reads CASTSGGTISSYNEQFF. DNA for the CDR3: TGTGCCAGCACGAGCGGGGGGACAATTAGCTCCTACAATGAGCAGTTCTTC.

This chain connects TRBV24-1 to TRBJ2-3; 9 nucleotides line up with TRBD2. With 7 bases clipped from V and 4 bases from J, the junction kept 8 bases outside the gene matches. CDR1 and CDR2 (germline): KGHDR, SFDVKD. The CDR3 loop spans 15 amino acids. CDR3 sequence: CATSKSAGGADTQYF. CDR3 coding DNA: TGTGCCACCAGCAAGTCGGCGGGGGGGGCAGATACGCAGTATTTT.

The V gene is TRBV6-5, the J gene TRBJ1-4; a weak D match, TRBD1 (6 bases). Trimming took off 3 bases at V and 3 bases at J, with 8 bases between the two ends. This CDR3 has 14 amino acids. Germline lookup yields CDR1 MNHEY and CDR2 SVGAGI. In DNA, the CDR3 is TGTGCCAGCAGTTATAGGGGGGCTAATGAAAAACTGTTTTTT. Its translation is CASSYRGANEKLFF.

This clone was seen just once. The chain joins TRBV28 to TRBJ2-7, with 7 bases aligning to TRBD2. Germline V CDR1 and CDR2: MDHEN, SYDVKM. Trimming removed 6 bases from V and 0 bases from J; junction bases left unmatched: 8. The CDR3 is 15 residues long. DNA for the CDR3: TGTGCCAGCAGCTCGTCATCTAGCGGCTCCTACGAGCAGTACTTC. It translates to CASSSSSSGSYEQYF.

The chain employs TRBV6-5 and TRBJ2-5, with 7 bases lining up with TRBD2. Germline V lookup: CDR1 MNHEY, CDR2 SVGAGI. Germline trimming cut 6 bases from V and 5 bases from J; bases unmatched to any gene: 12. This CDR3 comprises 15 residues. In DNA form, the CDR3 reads TGTGCCAGCAGGAGTAATGGCGCGGGAGAGGAGACCCAGTACTTC. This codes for CASRSNGAGEETQYF.

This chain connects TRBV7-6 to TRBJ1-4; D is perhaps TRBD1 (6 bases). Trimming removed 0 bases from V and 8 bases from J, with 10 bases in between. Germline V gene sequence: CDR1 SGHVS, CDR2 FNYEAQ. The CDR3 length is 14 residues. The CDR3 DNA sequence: TGTGCCAGCAGCTTAGCGGTGGGGGCGGAAAAACTGTTTTTT. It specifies CASSLAVGAEKLFF.

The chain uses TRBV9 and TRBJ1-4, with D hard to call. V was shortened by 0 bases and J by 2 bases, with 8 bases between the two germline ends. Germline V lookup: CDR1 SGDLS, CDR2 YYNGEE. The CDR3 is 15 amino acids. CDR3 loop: CASSVGPETNEKLFF. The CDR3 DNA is TGTGCCAGCAGCGTAGGCCCTGAGACTAATGAAAAACTGTTTTTT.

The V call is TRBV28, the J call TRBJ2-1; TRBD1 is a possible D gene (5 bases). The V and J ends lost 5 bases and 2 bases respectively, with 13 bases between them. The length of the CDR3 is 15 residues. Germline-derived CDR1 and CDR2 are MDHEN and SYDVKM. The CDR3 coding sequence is TGTGCCAGCAGTCCAGCTACAGGAGCCTACAATGAGCAGTTCTTC. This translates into CASSPATGAYNEQFF.

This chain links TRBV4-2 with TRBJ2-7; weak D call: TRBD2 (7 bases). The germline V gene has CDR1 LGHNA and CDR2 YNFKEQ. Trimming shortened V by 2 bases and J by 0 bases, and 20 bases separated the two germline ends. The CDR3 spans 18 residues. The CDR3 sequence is CASSQFGRGGDSSYEQYF. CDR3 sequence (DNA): TGTGCCAGCAGCCAATTTGGTCGAGGGGGGGACTCCTCCTACGAGCAGTACTTC.

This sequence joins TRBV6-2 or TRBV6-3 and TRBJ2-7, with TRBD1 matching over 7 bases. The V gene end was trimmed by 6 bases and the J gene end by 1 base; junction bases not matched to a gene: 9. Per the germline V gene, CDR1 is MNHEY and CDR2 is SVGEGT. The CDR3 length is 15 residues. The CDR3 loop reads CASSQIWTGSYEQYF. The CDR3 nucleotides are TGTGCCAGCAGCCAGATTTGGACAGGATCCTACGAGCAGTACTTC.

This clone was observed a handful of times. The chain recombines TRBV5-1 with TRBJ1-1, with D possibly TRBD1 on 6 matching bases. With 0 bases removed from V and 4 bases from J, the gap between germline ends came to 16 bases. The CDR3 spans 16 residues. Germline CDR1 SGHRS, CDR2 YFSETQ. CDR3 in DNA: TGCGCCAGCAGCTTGGGCTTGGGACAATTGTCCACTGAAGCTTTCTTT. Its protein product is CASSLGLGQLSTEAFF.